This T cell receptor (beta chain) comes out of a study of neurological immune-mediated disorders. This clonotype was seen repeatedly, ten times or more. TCRdb re-analysed the 5' RACE reads in MiXCR, keeping a single row per CDR3 protein. The sample lists some 79,000 distinct CDR3 sequences, roughly 15% occurring once. The sequenced sample consisted of PBMCs. This sequence was found in a woman aged 50 to 65 in good health.

In DNA form, the CDR3 reads TGTGCCAGCAGTGAACTTGGGACCTTATCTCGCTACACCTTC. Its translation is CASSELGTLSRYTF. The chain employs TRBV6-1 and TRBJ1-2; perhaps TRBD1 as D (5 bases). Germline CDR1 MNHNS, CDR2 SASEGT. This CDR3 has 14 amino acids. V lost 2 bases and J lost 9, with 16 bases in between.